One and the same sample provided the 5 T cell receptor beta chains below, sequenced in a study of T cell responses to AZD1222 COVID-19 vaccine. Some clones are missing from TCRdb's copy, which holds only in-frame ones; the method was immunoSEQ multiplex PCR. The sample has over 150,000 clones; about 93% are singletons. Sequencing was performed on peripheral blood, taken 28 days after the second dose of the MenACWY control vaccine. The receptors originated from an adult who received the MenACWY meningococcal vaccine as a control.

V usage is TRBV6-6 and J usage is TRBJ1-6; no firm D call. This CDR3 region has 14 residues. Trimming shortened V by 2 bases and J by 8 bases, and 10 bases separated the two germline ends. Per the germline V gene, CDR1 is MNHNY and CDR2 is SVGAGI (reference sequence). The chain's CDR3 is CASSYPIEDSPLHF. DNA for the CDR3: TGTGCCAGCAGTTACCCCATTGAGGATTCACCCCTCCACTTT.

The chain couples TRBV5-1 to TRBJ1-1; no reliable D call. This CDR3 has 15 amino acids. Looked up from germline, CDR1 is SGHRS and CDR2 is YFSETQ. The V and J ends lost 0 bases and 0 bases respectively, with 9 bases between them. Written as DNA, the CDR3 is TGCGCCAGCAGCTTGGTGATCGTTATGAACACTGAAGCTTTCTTT. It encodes CASSLVIVMNTEAFF.

The CDR3: CASSLAGLGEQYF. The CDR3 DNA follows: TGTGCCAGCAGTTTGGCAGGGCTAGGGGAGCAGTACTTC. The rearrangement joins TRBV27 to TRBJ2-7, with TRBD1 as a possible D gene (5 bases). This CDR3 spans 13 amino acids. The V end was cut by 3 bases, the J end by 7 bases, with 13 bases between. The germline V gene has CDR1 MNHEY and CDR2 SMNVEV (reference sequence).

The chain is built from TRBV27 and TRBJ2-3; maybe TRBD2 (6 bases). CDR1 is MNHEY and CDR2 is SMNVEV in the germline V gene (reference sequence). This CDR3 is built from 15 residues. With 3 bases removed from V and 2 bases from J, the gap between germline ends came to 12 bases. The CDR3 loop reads CASSFGGVTTDTQYF. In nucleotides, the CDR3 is TGTGCCAGCAGTTTCGGCGGGGTCACCACAGATACGCAGTATTTT.

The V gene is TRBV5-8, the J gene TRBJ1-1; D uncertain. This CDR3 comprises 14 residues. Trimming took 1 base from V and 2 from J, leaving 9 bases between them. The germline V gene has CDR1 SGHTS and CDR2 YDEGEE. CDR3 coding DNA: TGTGCCAGCAGCTTGCAAGGTGTTAACACTGAAGCTTTCTTT. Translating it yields CASSLQGVNTEAFF.